What follows describes a single T cell receptor (beta chain). Its antigen remains unidentified. Trimming removed 3 bases at V and 7 bases at J, with 7 bases between. The CDR3 is 11 residues long. CDR1 DFQATT and CDR2 SNEGSKA come from the germline V gene (reference sequence). This sample was taken from a study of monozygotic twins with cystic fibrosis. As for the study in general: Libraries were built from approximately 3 micrograms of fragmented DNA using roughly 15 PCR cycles. Findings of the study overall: The repertoire was suggested to be naive-dominated, clonality median around 0.0095. V usage most resembled the co-twin in 13 of 16 pairs. Unrelated CF individuals shared fewer identical clonotypes than monozygotic CF twins.

TCRdb keeps only in-frame clones here, not all; method: immunoSEQ multiplex PCR. The table shows approximately 34,000 clones, with approximately 96% occurring only once. The TCR comes from a girl under 10 years old with cystic fibrosis. The J gene is TRBJ2-1, the V gene TRBV20-1; D not certain. Specimen: blood. The CDR3 spells CSARGSNEQFF. The CDR3 DNA reads TGCAGTGCTAGGGGGTCGAATGAGCAGTTCTTC.